This is a list of T cell receptor beta chains from one sample in a study of blood T cell repertoires in COVID-19. Sequencing used immunoSEQ multiplex PCR; TCRdb keeps in-frame clones, though not all of them. This sample carries approximately 120,000 clones, 75% to 90% of them seen once, and the ten largest clones take 18%. The specimen was peripheral blood. These receptors all come from a woman aged 55-75 years with acute or convalescent COVID-19. CDR3s include the opening cysteine and the closing phenylalanine or tryptophan. D genes are given only for firm matches. Clone size appears in some rows only: once, few, many, or a class for an expanded clone.

d_gene	abundance	v_gene	j_gene	CDR3nt	CDR3aa
TRBD2	.	TRBV4-3	TRBJ2-2	TGCGCCAGCAGCCCTAAAGCGGGAGTCCACACCGGGGAGCTGTTTTTT	CASSPKAGVHTGELFF
.	.	TRBV6-5	TRBJ1-1	TGTGCCAGCAGTTCTAAAGGAGGGAACACTGAAGCTTTCTTT	CASSSKGGNTEAFF
.	once	TRBV12-2	TRBJ1-2	TGTGCAAGTCGCTTAGCGGAGGACAGGGGAACGGAAGGCTACACCTTC	CASRLAEDRGTEGYTF
.	.	TRBV30	TRBJ1-4	TGTGCCTGGAGTCCACGATCCTTAAGGAGAGGGGGTGAAAAACTGTTTTTT	CAWSPRSLRRGGEKLFF
.	.	TRBV18	TRBJ2-5	TGTGCCAGCTCACCCGAAGAGACCCAGTACTTC	CASSPEETQYF
.	.	TRBV2	TRBJ2-7	TGTGCCAGCAGTTCCCCCAGGGACTACGAGCAGTACTTC	CASSSPRDYEQYF
TRBD2	few	TRBV10-1	TRBJ2-2	TGCGCCAGCAGAGGAGCGGGATGGGCCGGGGAGCTGTTTTTT	CASRGAGWAGELFF
.	few	TRBV6-5	TRBJ1-1	TGTGCCAGCAGTCGGGAGCCCGCCAGCACTGAAGCTTTCTTT	CASSREPASTEAFF
.	.	TRBV29-1	TRBJ1-1	TGCAGCGTTGAGGGACACCCGAACACTGAAGCTTTCTTT	CSVEGHPNTEAFF
TRBD1	.	TRBV7-6	TRBJ1-5	TGTGCCAGCAGCCCGGGAACAGGGGATCAGCCCCAGCATTTT	CASSPGTGDQPQHF
.	few	TRBV3-1/TRBV3-2	TRBJ2-2	TGTGCCAGCAGCCGCGCGGGACCCGGGGAGCTGTTTTTT	CASSRAGPGELFF
.	.	TRBV5-1	TRBJ2-5	TGCGCCAGCAGCTTGGGGGCAAGGGTAGGAGGCCAAGAGACCCAGTACTTC	CASSLGARVGGQETQYF
.	.	TRBV11-3	TRBJ2-7	TGTGCCAGCAGCCTAGGGGGAGACCCGATGGAGGAGCAGTACTTC	CASSLGGDPMEEQYF
.	.	TRBV9	TRBJ2-7	TGTGCCAGCAGCGTGGAAGACTGGAGCTCCTACGAGCAGTACTTC	CASSVEDWSSYEQYF
.	.	TRBV2	TRBJ1-1	TGTGCCAGCAGTGGTCATGTGGGGGCGACTGGGACTGAAGCTTTCTTT	CASSGHVGATGTEAFF
.	.	TRBV2	TRBJ1-5	TGTGCCACTGCAGCAGGGCGGTACAATCAGCCCCAGCATTTT	CATAAGRYNQPQHF
TRBD1	.	TRBV12-3/TRBV12-4	TRBJ2-7	TGTGCCAGCAGTCCCGGACAGGGCTACGAGCAGTACTTC	CASSPGQGYEQYF
.	.	TRBV3-1/TRBV3-2	TRBJ2-7	TGTGCCAGCAGCCATAAGGGGGTGGAGCAGTACTTC	CASSHKGVEQYF
TRBD2	.	TRBV6-2/TRBV6-3	TRBJ2-5	TGTGCCAGCAGTTCCCAGGGGATGTTAGCGGGGCAGGGGGAGACCCAGTACTTC	CASSSQGMLAGQGETQYF
TRBD2	.	TRBV11-2	TRBJ2-5	TGTGCCAGCAGCTCGGGACTAGCAGAGACCCAGTACTTC	CASSSGLAETQYF
.	.	TRBV7-9	TRBJ2-1	TGTGCCAGCAGCACACTACTGAACCGGAGCAATGAGCAGTTCTTC	CASSTLLNRSNEQFF
.	.	TRBV27	TRBJ1-1	TGTGCCAGCAGACGTACAGGGATCCCTCGGGCTTTCTTT	CASRRTGIPRAFF
TRBD1	.	TRBV2	TRBJ1-2	TGTGCCAGCATCGAGCCCGGGACAGGGATCGGCTACACCTTC	CASIEPGTGIGYTF
.	.	TRBV16	TRBJ1-3	TGTGCCAGCAGCCGACAGCCTGGAAACACCATATATTTT	CASSRQPGNTIYF